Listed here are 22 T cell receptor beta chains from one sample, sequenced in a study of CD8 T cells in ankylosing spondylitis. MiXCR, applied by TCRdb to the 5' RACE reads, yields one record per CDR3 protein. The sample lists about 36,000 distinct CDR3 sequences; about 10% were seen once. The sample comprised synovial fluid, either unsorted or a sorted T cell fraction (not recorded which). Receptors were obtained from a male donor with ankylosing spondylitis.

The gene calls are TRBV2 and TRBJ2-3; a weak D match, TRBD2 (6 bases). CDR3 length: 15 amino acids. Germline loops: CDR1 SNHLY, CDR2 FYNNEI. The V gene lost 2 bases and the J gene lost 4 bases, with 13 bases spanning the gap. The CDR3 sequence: CASSERYGSADTQYF. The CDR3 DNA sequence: TGTGCCAGCAGTGAAAGGTACGGGAGCGCAGATACGCAGTATTTT.

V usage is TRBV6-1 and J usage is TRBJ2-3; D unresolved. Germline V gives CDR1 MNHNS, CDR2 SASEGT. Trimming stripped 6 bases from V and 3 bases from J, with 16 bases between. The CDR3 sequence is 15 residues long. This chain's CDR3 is CASRKTPYPTDTQYF. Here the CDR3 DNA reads TGTGCCAGCAGGAAGACCCCTTATCCAACAGATACGCAGTATTTT.

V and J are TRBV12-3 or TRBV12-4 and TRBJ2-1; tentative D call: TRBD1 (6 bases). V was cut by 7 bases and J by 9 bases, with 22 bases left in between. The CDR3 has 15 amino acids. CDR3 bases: TGTGCCAGCACCATTCAGGGGAAGGGTACAAGTGAGCAGTTCTTC. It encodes CASTIQGKGTSEQFF.

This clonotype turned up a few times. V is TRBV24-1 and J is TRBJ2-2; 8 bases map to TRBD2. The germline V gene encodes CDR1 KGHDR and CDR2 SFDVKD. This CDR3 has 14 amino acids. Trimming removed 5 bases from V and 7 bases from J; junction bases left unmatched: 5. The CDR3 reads CATSVGLAGGELFF. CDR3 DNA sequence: TGTGCCACCAGTGTAGGACTAGCAGGCGGGGAGCTGTTTTTT.

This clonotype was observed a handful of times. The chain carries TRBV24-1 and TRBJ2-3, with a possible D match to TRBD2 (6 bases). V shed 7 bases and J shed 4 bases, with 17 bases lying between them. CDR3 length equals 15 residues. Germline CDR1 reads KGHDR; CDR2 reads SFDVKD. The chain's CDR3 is CATRPHGSGPDTQYF. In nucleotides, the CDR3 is TGTGCCACCAGACCTCACGGGAGTGGGCCAGATACGCAGTATTTT.

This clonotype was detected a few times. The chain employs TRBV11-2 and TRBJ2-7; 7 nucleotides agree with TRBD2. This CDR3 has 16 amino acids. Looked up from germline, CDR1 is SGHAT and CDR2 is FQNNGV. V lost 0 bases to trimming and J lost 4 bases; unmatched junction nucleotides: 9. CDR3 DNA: TGTGCCAGCAGCTTAGATCAGCGGGGTGAGGATTACGAGCAGTACTTC. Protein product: CASSLDQRGEDYEQYF. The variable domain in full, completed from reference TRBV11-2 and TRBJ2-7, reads EAGVAQSPRYKIIEKRQSVAFWCNPISGHATLYWYQQILGQGPKLLIQFQNNGVVDDSQLPKDRFSAERLKGVDSTLKIQPAKLEDSAVYLCASSLDQRGEDYEQYFGPGTRLTVT.

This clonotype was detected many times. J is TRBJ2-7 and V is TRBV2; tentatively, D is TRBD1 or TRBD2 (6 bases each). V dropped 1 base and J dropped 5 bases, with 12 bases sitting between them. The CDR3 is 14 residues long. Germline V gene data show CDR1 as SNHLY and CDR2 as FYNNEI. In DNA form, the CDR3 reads TGTGCCAGCAGTGAAGGGGCGGGACAAGACGAGCAGTACTTC. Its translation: CASSEGAGQDEQYF. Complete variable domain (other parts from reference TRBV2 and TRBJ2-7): EPEVTQTPSHQVTQMGQEVILRCVPISNHLYFYWYRQILGQKVEFLVSFYNNEISEKSEIFDDQFSVERPDGSNFTLKIRSTKLEDSAMYFCASSEGAGQDEQYFGPGTRLTVT.

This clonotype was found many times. The CDR3 region has the DNA TGTGCCAGCAGTTTTGGGACGGAGTCACCCCTCCACTTT. Its translation: CASSFGTESPLHF. The chain recombines TRBV27 with TRBJ1-6; D is perhaps TRBD1 (5 bases). Germline V CDR1 and CDR2: MNHEY, SMNVEV (reference sequence). V lost 3 bases and J lost 10, with 10 bases in between. The CDR3 runs to 13 residues.

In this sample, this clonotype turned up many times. The DNA of the CDR3 is TGTGCCAGCAGTTACAGGGCCAATGAGCAGTTCTTC. Protein: CASSYRANEQFF. The chain is built from TRBV12-3 or TRBV12-4 and TRBJ2-1; D is perhaps TRBD1 (6 bases). The CDR3 is 12 residues long. The V end lost 4 bases, the J end lost 6 bases, and 7 bases lay between the germline ends.

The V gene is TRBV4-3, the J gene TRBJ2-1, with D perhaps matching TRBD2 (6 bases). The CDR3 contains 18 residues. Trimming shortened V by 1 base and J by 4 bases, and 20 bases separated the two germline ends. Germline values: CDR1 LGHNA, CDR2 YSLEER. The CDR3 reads CASSQGPGSTSLYNEQFF. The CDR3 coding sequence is TGCGCCAGCAGCCAAGGTCCGGGGTCGACTAGTCTTTACAATGAGCAGTTCTTC.

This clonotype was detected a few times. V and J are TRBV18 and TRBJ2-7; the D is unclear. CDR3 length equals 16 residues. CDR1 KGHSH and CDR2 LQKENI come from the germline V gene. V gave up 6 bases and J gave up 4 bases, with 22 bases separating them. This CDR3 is CASSSSAGSTLYEQYF. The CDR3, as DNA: TGTGCCAGCTCTTCTTCGGCCGGGTCGACCCTTTACGAGCAGTACTTC.

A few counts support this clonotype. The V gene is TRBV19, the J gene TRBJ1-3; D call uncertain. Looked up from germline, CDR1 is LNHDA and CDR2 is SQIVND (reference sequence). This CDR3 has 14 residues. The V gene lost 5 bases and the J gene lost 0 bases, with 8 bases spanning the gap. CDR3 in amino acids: CASSAGLSGNTIYF. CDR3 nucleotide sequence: TGTGCCAGTAGTGCCGGCCTCTCTGGAAACACCATATATTTT.

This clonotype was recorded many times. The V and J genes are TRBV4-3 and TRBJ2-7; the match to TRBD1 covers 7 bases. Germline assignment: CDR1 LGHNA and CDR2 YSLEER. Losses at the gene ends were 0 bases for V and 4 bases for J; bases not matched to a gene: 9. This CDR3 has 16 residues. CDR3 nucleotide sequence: TGCGCCAGCAGCCAAGACATGTTGGGACAGCCTTACGAGCAGTACTTC. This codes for CASSQDMLGQPYEQYF.

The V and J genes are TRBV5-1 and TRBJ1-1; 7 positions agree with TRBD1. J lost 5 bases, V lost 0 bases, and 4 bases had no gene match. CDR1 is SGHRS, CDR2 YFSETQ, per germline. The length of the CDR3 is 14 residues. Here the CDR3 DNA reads TGCGCCAGCAGCTTGGTGACAGGGAAAACTGAAGCTTTCTTT. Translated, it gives CASSLVTGKTEAFF.

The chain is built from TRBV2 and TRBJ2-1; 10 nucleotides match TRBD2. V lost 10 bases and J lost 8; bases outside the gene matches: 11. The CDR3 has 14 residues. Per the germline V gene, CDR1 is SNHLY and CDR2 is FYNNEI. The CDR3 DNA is TGTGCCACTAGCGGGAGCGGGGTATGGGATGAGCAGTTCTTC. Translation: CATSGSGVWDEQFF.

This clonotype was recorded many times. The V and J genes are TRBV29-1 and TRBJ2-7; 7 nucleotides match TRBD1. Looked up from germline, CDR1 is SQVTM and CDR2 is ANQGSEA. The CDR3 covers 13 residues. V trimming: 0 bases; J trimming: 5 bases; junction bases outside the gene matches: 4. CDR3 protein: CSVEEETGNEQYF. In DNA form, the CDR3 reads TGCAGCGTTGAAGAGGAGACAGGGAACGAGCAGTACTTC.

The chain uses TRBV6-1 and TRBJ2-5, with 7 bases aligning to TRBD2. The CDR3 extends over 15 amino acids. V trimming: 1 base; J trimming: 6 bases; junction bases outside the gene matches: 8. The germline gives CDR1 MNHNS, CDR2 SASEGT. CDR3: CASSEVGGEGKTQYF. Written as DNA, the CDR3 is TGTGCCAGCAGTGAAGTCGGCGGGGAGGGAAAGACCCAGTACTTC.

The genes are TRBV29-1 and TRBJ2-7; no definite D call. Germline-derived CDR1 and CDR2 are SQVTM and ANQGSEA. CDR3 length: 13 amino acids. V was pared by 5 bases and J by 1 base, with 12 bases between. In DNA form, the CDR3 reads TGCAGCGTTCGAAGGGCCATTTCCTACGAGCAGTACTTC. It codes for CSVRRAISYEQYF.

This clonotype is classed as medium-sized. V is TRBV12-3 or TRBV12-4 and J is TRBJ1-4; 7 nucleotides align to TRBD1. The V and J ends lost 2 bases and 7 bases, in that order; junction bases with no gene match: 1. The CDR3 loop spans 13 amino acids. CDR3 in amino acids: CASSLYRGEKLFF. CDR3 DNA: TGTGCCAGCAGTTTATACAGGGGTGAAAAACTGTTTTTT.

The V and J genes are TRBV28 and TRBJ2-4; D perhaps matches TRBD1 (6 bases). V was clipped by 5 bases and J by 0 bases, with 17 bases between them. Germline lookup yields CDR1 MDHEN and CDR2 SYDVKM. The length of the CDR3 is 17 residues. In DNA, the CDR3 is TGTGCCAGCAGTCTTCCCCGACAGGTTGTAGCCAAAAACATTCAGTACTTC. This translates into CASSLPRQVVAKNIQYF. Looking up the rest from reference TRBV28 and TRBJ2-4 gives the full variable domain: DVKVTQSSRYLVKRTGEKVFLECVQDMDHENMFWYRQDPGLGLRLIYFSYDVKMKEKGDIPEGYSVSREKKERFSLILESASTNQTSMYLCASSLPRQVVAKNIQYFGAGTRLSVL.

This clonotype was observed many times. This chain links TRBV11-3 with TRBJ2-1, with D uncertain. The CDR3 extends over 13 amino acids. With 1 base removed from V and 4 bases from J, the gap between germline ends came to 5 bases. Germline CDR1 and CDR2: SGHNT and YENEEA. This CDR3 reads CASSLARYNEQFF. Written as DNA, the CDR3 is TGTGCCAGCAGCTTAGCCAGGTACAATGAGCAGTTCTTC.

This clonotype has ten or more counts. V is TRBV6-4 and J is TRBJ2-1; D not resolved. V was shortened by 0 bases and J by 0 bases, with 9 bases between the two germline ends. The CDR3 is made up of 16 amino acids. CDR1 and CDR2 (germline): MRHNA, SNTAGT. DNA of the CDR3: TGTGCCAGCAGTGACTCGGAAGGAAGCTCCTACAATGAGCAGTTCTTC. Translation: CASSDSEGSSYNEQFF.